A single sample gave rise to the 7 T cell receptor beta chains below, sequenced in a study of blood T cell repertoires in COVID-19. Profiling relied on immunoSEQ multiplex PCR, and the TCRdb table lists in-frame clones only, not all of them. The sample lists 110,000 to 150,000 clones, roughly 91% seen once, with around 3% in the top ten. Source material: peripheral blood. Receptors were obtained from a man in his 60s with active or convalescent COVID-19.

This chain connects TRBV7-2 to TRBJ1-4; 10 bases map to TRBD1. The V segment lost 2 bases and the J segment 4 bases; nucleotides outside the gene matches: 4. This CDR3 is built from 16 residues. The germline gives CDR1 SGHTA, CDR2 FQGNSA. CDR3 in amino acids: CASSLSGTGVNEKLFF. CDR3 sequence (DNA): TGTGCCAGCAGCTTATCGGGGACAGGGGTTAATGAAAAACTGTTTTTT.

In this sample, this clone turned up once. In DNA, the CDR3 is TGTGCCAGCAGCTTAGCTCGGCAGGGGAGGGGGACAGATACGCAGTATTTT. It encodes CASSLARQGRGTDTQYF. The V and J genes are TRBV7-9 and TRBJ2-3; a possible D gene is TRBD2 (7 bases). This CDR3 has 17 residues. Trimming shortened V by 0 bases and J by 3 bases, and 16 bases separated the two germline ends. The germline gives CDR1 SEHNR, CDR2 FQNEAQ (reference sequence).

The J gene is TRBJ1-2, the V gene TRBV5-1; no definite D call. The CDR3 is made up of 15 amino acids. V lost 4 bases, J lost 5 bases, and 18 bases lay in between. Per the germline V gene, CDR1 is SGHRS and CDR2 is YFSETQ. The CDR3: CASSGRPQARYGYTF. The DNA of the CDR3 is TGCGCCAGCAGCGGCCGCCCCCAGGCCCGATATGGCTACACCTTC.

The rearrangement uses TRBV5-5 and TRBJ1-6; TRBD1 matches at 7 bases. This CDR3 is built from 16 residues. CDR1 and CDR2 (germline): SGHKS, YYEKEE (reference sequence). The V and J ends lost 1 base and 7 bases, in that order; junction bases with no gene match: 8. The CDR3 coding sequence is TGTGCCAGCAGCTTGAATTGGGGACAGACAAATTCACCCCTCCACTTT. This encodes CASSLNWGQTNSPLHF. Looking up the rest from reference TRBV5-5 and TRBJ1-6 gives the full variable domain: DAGVTQSPTHLIKTRGQQVTLRCSPISGHKSVSWYQQVLGQGPQFIFQYYEKEERGRGNFPDRFSARQFPNYSSELNVNALLLGDSALYLCASSLNWGQTNSPLHFGNGTRLTVT.

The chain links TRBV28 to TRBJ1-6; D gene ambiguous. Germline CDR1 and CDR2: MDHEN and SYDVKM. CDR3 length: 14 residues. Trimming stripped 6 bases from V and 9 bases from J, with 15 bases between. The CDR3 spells CASREGASSSPLHF. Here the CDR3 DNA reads TGTGCCAGCAGGGAGGGAGCTTCTAGTTCACCCCTCCACTTT.

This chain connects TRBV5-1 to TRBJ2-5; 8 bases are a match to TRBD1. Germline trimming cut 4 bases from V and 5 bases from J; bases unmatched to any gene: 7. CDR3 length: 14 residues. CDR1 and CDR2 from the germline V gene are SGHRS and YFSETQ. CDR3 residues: CASSTGQGWETQYF. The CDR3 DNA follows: TGCGCCAGCAGCACCGGACAGGGCTGGGAGACCCAGTACTTC.

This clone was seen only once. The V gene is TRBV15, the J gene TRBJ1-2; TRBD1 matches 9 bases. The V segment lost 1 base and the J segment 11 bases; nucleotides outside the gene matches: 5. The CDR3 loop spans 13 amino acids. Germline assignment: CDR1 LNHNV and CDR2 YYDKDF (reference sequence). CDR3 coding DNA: TGTGCCACCAGCAGAGCTCGACAGGGGGAGTACACCTTC. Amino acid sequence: CATSRARQGEYTF.